The sequence of this T cell receptor (beta chain) was determined in a study of T cell changes during pregnancy in multiple sclerosis. Assay used: immunoSEQ multiplex PCR; TCRdb lists only in-frame clones, some missing. The sample has about 38,000 clones, roughly 90% seen once; the top ten hold around 5.5%. This clone was seen once. After removal of 2 bases from V and 5 bases from J, the junction contained 4 bases not matched to a gene. Germline values: CDR1 MDHEN, CDR2 SYDVKM. The CDR3 runs 14 residues. The source is a female donor with multiple sclerosis, enrolled in a pregnancy study. The chain recombines TRBV28 with TRBJ2-5; 8 bases fit TRBD2. Source: CD8+ T cells from peripheral blood mononuclear cells, taken in the third trimester of pregnancy. The CDR3 sequence: CASSLRREVETQYF. The DNA for the CDR3 is TGTGCCAGCAGTTTAAGGCGGGAGGTCGAGACCCAGTACTTC.